The 11 T cell receptor beta chains in this list originate from one sample, sequenced in a study of technical replicates of blood from a handful of donors. TCRdb's table, derived via immunoSEQ multiplex PCR, lists solely in-frame clones and lacks some. The sample lists 74,000 or so clones; about 96% were seen once. Sequences were obtained from T cells isolated from PBMCs. The origin of the receptors is a human donor in good health.

The V and J genes are TRBV7-9 and TRBJ2-7; 11 bases fit TRBD2. This CDR3 is 19 amino acids long. The V gene's germline CDR1 is SEHNR and CDR2 FQNEAQ (reference sequence). Trimming took 1 base from V and 1 from J; bases not matched to a gene: 12. The CDR3 sequence is CASSLVMGSGRAGSYEQYF. Here the CDR3 DNA reads TGTGCCAGCAGCTTAGTAATGGGTAGCGGGAGGGCCGGGTCCTACGAGCAGTACTTC.

V is TRBV5-1 and J is TRBJ1-1, with D maybe TRBD1 (5 bases). The CDR3 totals 13 residues. The V gene's germline CDR1 is SGHRS and CDR2 YFSETQ. Trimming cost V 5 bases and J 3 bases, with 11 bases left between them. The CDR3 here is CASSSQGYTEAFF. In DNA, the CDR3 is TGCGCCAGCAGTAGCCAGGGTTACACTGAAGCTTTCTTT.

V gene TRBV11-3 combines with J gene TRBJ1-5; D is uncertain. The ends were cut back, 5 bases at V and 0 bases at J, with 8 bases in the middle. This CDR3 region has 14 residues. Germline V gene data show CDR1 as SGHNT and CDR2 as YENEEA. The CDR3 DNA sequence: TGTGCCAGCAGCGAGCGGCCTAGCAATCAGCCCCAGCATTTT. Amino acids: CASSERPSNQPQHF.

The CDR3 is CASSLSGNRDEKLFF. CDR3 bases: TGCGCCAGCAGCTTGTCTGGGAACAGGGATGAAAAACTGTTTTTT. V gene TRBV5-1 combines with J gene TRBJ1-4, with D tentatively TRBD1 (6 bases). The length of the CDR3 is 15 residues. Germline V gene sequence: CDR1 SGHRS, CDR2 YFSETQ. Between the trimmed V and J ends, which lost 1 base and 6 bases, there was a span of 13 bases.

V and J are TRBV7-9 and TRBJ1-1; D is unresolved. Trimming left V 2 bases short and J 0 bases short, with 4 bases between. This CDR3 is 13 amino acids long. Germline assignment: CDR1 SEHNR and CDR2 FQNEAQ (reference sequence). CDR3 nucleotide sequence: TGTGCCAGCAGCTTAAGCCTGAACACTGAAGCTTTCTTT. This translates into CASSLSLNTEAFF.

V and J are TRBV6-5 and TRBJ2-5; 9 nucleotides match TRBD2. The V and J ends lost 5 bases and 5 bases, in that order; junction bases with no gene match: 9. Germline assignment: CDR1 MNHEY and CDR2 SVGAGI. The CDR3 totals 15 residues. CDR3 residues: CASSMTSGPAETQYF. The CDR3 DNA follows: TGTGCCAGCAGTATGACTAGCGGACCGGCGGAGACCCAGTACTTC.

The rearrangement links TRBV5-1 to TRBJ1-1, with 9 bases that match TRBD1. J gave up 3 bases and V 4 bases, and 7 bases lay outside the gene matches. This CDR3 contains 15 residues. The germline V gene encodes CDR1 SGHRS and CDR2 YFSETQ. CDR3 residues: CASSTTGGRYTEAFF. CDR3 in DNA: TGCGCCAGCAGCACAACAGGGGGCAGGTACACTGAAGCTTTCTTT.

This chain uses TRBV5-6 with TRBJ1-1; 10 bases agree with TRBD1. CDR3 length: 16 amino acids. Trimming at V came to 4 bases and at J to 5 bases, leaving 11 bases not matched to a gene. Germline V gene lookup returns CDR1 SGHDT and CDR2 YYEEEE. In nucleotides, the CDR3 is TGTGCCAGCAGCCCAGGGACAGGGGCGATCGGTACTGAAGCTTTCTTT. Its translation is CASSPGTGAIGTEAFF.

This chain joins TRBV7-8 and TRBJ1-3; D gene ambiguous. Germline CDR1 is SGHVS and CDR2 is FQNEAQ. This CDR3 is built from 15 residues. Trimming cost V 4 bases and J 0 bases, with 10 bases left between them. CDR3 region: CASSSTTASGNTIYF. The CDR3 coding sequence is TGTGCCAGCAGCTCAACGACTGCCTCTGGAAACACCATATATTTT.

The V and J genes are TRBV27 and TRBJ1-1, with D unresolved. Germline V gene lookup returns CDR1 MNHEY and CDR2 SMNVEV (reference sequence). The CDR3 runs 13 residues. Trimming stripped 2 bases from V and 5 bases from J, with 9 bases between. DNA of the CDR3: TGTGCCAGCAGTTTAAGTCGGAGGACTGAAGCTTTCTTT. It specifies CASSLSRRTEAFF.

CDR3 coding DNA: TGTGCCAGCAGTTTAGAGTCGGGCTCCTACGAGCAGTACTTC. This gives the protein CASSLESGSYEQYF. The rearrangement uses TRBV27 and TRBJ2-7; no reliable D call. This CDR3 has 14 residues. V gave up 2 bases and J gave up 0 bases, with 8 bases separating them. CDR1 is MNHEY, CDR2 SMNVEV, per germline (reference sequence).